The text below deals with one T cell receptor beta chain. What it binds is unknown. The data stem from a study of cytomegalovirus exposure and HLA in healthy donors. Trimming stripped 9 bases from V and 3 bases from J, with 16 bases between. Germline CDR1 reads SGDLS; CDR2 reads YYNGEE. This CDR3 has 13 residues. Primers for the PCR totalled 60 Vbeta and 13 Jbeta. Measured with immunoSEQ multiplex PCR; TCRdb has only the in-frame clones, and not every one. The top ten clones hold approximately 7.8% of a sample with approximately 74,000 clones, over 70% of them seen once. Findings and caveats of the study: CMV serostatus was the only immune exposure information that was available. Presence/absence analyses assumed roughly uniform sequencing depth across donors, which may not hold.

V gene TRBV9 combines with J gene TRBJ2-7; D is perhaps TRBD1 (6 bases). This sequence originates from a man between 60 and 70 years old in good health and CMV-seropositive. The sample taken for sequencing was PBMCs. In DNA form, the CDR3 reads TGTGCCAAGTCCCGAGGGGGAGACTACGAGCAGTACTTC. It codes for CAKSRGGDYEQYF.